In its sample, the clone carrying this T cell receptor (beta chain) was seen many times. The antigen is undetermined. This sample is drawn from a study of T cells after yellow fever vaccination. Points from the study as a whole: A weaker but faster secondary response was observed, peaking on day 5 versus 15. Most clones from primary vaccination were detected again post-booster (around 96% CD4, approximately 90% CD8).

The CDR3 consists of 11 residues. V dropped 6 bases and J dropped 4 bases, with 6 bases sitting between them. The germline CDR1 and CDR2 sequences are MNHNS and SASEGT. TCRdb processed the 5' RACE reads anew with MiXCR; each CDR3 protein has one entry. Of 250,000 to 400,000 distinct CDR3 sequences listed, approximately 4% were seen once; the top ten hold approximately 25%. The sequence derives from a man younger than 35 who received the YFV17D yellow fever vaccine. This specimen was PBMCs, taken 5 days after the yellow fever booster vaccination. The gene calls are TRBV6-1 and TRBJ1-2; D gene unclear. The CDR3 region has the DNA TGTGCCAGCAGAAGTAGCTATGGCTACACCTTC. It encodes CASRSSYGYTF.